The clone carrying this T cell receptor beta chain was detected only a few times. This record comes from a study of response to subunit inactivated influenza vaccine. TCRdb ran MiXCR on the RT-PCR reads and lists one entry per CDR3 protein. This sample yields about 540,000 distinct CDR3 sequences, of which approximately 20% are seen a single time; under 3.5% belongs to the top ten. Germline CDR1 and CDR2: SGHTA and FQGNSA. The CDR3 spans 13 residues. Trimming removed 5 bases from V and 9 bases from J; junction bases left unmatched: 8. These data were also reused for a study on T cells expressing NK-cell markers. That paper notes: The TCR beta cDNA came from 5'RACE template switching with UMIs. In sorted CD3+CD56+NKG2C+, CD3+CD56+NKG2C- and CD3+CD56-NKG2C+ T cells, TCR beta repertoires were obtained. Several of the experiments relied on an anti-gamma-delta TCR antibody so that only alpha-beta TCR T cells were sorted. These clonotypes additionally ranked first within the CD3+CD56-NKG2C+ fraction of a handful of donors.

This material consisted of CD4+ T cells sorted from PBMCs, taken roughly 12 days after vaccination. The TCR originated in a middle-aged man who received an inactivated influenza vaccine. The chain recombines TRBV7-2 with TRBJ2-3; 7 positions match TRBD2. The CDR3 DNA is TGTGCCAGCAGCATGCCAGGGACTATCACGCAGTATTTT. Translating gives CASSMPGTITQYF.